Below, 18 T cell receptor beta chains from the same sample are listed, as sequenced in a study of post-analysis software for immune sequencing data. Unique molecular identifiers tagged the TCR beta cDNA libraries. TCRdb re-called the PCR reads through MiXCR, storing one row per CDR3 protein. In the table there are roughly 650,000 distinct CDR3 sequences, around 64% of which are singletons. For these receptors, no antigen is known. Study-wide results and caveats: Roughly 5 TRBV segments, TRBV5-6, TRBV5-1 and TRBV20-1 among them, were found more frequent in patients than controls.

Input material: blood. These receptors came from a girl aged 2 to 9 with multiple sclerosis.

In this sample, this clonotype turned up a few times. V is TRBV7-9 and J is TRBJ2-7, with 7 bases fitting TRBD2. Germline values: CDR1 SEHNR, CDR2 FQNEAQ (reference sequence). The CDR3 runs 17 residues. J was trimmed by 3 bases and V by 4 bases; bases with no gene match: 15. CDR3 sequence reads: CASSWQGGELPNYEQYF. The CDR3 DNA follows: TGTGCCAGCAGCTGGCAGGGAGGGGAGCTACCCAACTACGAGCAGTACTTC.

The genes are TRBV5-1 and TRBJ2-7; TRBD2 matches at 8 bases. There are 20 residues in the CDR3. Germline V lookup: CDR1 SGHRS, CDR2 YFSETQ. V trimming: 3 bases; J trimming: 0 bases; junction bases outside the gene matches: 20. DNA for the CDR3: TGCGCCAGCAGCTCGGACCCTCTAGCGGGCGTCCTAGGGGGCTCCTACGAGCAGTACTTC. Protein sequence: CASSSDPLAGVLGGSYEQYF.

This clonotype came up a few times. The rearrangement uses TRBV7-2 and TRBJ2-3; D may be TRBD1 (6 bases). V was clipped by 1 base and J by 0 bases, with 17 bases between them. CDR1 SGHTA and CDR2 FQGNSA come from the germline V gene. There are 18 residues in the CDR3. The CDR3 loop is CASSLVMGWGPSTDTQYF. CDR3 bases: TGTGCCAGCAGCTTAGTGATGGGGTGGGGGCCGAGCACAGATACGCAGTATTTT.

This chain uses TRBV29-1 with TRBJ2-1, with D unclear. There are 12 residues in the CDR3. The V gene's germline CDR1 is SQVTM and CDR2 ANQGSEA. V lost 7 bases, J lost 2 bases, and 9 bases lay in between. The CDR3 region has the DNA TGCAGCGCCGGTGATACCTACAATGAGCAGTTCTTC. Its translation is CSAGDTYNEQFF.

The chain is built from TRBV7-3 and TRBJ2-1; 13 nucleotides match TRBD2. Trimming at V came to 2 bases and at J to 10 bases, leaving 11 bases not matched to a gene. Per germline, CDR1 SGHTA and CDR2 FQGTGA. This CDR3 has 17 residues. CDR3 sequence: CASSLGLAGDLGGEQFF. The CDR3 DNA is TGTGCCAGCAGCTTAGGACTAGCGGGGGATCTTGGGGGGGAGCAGTTCTTC.

In its sample, this clonotype was seen a few times. This chain joins TRBV28 and TRBJ2-7; D unresolved. The CDR3 is 15 residues long. CDR1 is MDHEN, CDR2 SYDVKM, per germline. The germline V and J ends were trimmed by 7 bases and 0 bases, with 16 bases remaining between them. CDR3 amino acids: CASTSEAAYSYEQYF. The CDR3 DNA sequence: TGTGCCAGCACCTCCGAGGCAGCGTACTCCTACGAGCAGTACTTC.

This clonotype was seen once. The chain employs TRBV6-6 and TRBJ2-4, with D perhaps assigned TRBD1 or TRBD2 (5 bases each). The CDR3 loop spans 17 amino acids. The V and J ends lost 2 bases and 3 bases respectively, with 17 bases between them. Germline CDR1 and CDR2: MNHNY and SVGAGI (reference sequence). The DNA of the CDR3 is TGTGCCAGCAGTTACGCCACGGGACCCTTTGACAAAAACATTCAGTACTTC. Translated: CASSYATGPFDKNIQYF.

V gene TRBV15 combines with J gene TRBJ2-7; D is unresolved. The V gene lost 0 bases and the J gene lost 0 bases, with 6 bases spanning the gap. The CDR3 spans 14 residues. Germline V gives CDR1 LNHNV, CDR2 YYDKDF (reference sequence). CDR3 coding DNA: TGTGCCACCAGCAGAGATTACGCCTCCTACGAGCAGTACTTC. It specifies CATSRDYASYEQYF.

There are a few counts of this clonotype. J is TRBJ2-7 and V is TRBV27; 8 bases are shared with TRBD1. The CDR3 totals 14 residues. V lost 11 bases, J lost 2 bases, and 11 bases stayed unmatched. Germline assignment: CDR1 MNHEY and CDR2 SMNVEV (reference sequence). The CDR3, as DNA: TGTGCCCCAAAGACAGGGGCCAATACCTACGAGCAGTACTTC. This sequence encodes CAPKTGANTYEQYF.

The chain joins TRBV7-2 to TRBJ2-1; D uncertain. Germline V CDR1 and CDR2: SGHTA, FQGNSA. The CDR3 consists of 12 residues. V lost 1 base and J 8 bases, leaving 6 bases between the germline ends. CDR3 in amino acids: CASSLGTHEQFF. The CDR3 nucleotides are TGTGCCAGCAGCTTAGGGACCCATGAGCAGTTCTTC.

The chain recombines TRBV10-2 with TRBJ2-3; TRBD2 is a possible D gene (5 bases). The CDR3 loop spans 15 amino acids. Germline loops: CDR1 WSHSY, CDR2 SAAADI. V was shortened by 5 bases and J by 4 bases, with 16 bases between the two germline ends. CDR3 in DNA: TGCGCCAGCAGTTGGACTGGAACCGTCTCAGATACGCAGTATTTT. Translating gives CASSWTGTVSDTQYF.

This chain uses TRBV6-5 with TRBJ2-7, with D perhaps TRBD2 (6 bases). V shed 5 bases and J shed 6 bases, with 20 bases lying between them. The germline CDR1 and CDR2 sequences are MNHEY and SVGAGI. The CDR3 covers 15 residues. CDR3 bases: TGTGCCAGCAGTCCATTCCGAGGTGGAGGGCGCGAGCAGTACTTC. Amino acids: CASSPFRGGGREQYF.

This clonotype was detected a few times. The chain links TRBV25-1 to TRBJ2-1; D is unresolved. Trimming removed 7 bases from V and 7 bases from J, with 11 bases in between. The length of the CDR3 is 12 residues. Germline CDR1 and CDR2: MGHDK and SYGVNS. The CDR3 DNA is TGTGCCAGCAACTCCCACACGAATGAGCAGTTCTTC. Its protein product is CASNSHTNEQFF.

This clonotype appeared a few times. J is TRBJ1-4 and V is TRBV4-1; D ambiguous. Trimming left V 4 bases short and J 4 bases short, with 13 bases between. The CDR3 runs to 15 residues. Germline V gene lookup returns CDR1 MGHRA and CDR2 YSYEKL. The DNA of the CDR3 is TGCGCCAGCAGCCTAGCCAGCGCCATTAATGAAAAACTGTTTTTT. This translates into CASSLASAINEKLFF.

The gene calls are TRBV18 and TRBJ1-6, with D unclear. In germline, CDR1 is KGHSH, CDR2 LQKENI. V was clipped by 3 bases and J by 7 bases, with 19 bases between them. The CDR3 is 17 residues long. CDR3 amino acids: CASSPARRVDGNSPLHF. The CDR3 nucleotides are TGTGCCAGCTCACCCGCTAGGAGGGTGGACGGGAATTCACCCCTCCACTTT.

The chain uses TRBV6-2 or TRBV6-3 and TRBJ1-2; the D is unclear. The germline V and J ends were trimmed by 5 bases and 0 bases, with 7 bases remaining between them. The germline CDR1 and CDR2 sequences are MNHEY and SVGEGT. This CDR3 comprises 13 residues. CDR3 in amino acids: CASSVETNYGYTF. The CDR3 nucleotides are TGTGCCAGCAGTGTAGAGACTAACTATGGCTACACCTTC.

CDR3 in amino acids: CASSSALRSFLGEQYF. The CDR3 DNA reads as TGTGCCAGCAGCTCCGCACTACGGTCCTTTTTAGGCGAGCAGTACTTC. The gene calls are TRBV7-4 and TRBJ2-7; D remains ambiguous. The CDR3 sequence is 16 residues long. Deletions cut 4 bases from V and 6 bases from J, with 22 bases between. Germline CDR1 reads SGHVT; CDR2 reads SQSDAQ.

V usage is TRBV12-3 or TRBV12-4 and J usage is TRBJ1-2, with TRBD1 matching 10 bases. This CDR3 spans 14 amino acids. With 6 bases clipped from V and 7 bases from J, the junction kept 8 bases outside the gene matches. Here the CDR3 DNA reads TGTGCCAGCAGCTTGGGACAGGGGTCGGCTGGCTACACCTTC. It yields the protein CASSLGQGSAGYTF.